The 7 T cell receptor beta chains below all came from one sample that was sequenced in a study of blood T cell repertoires in COVID-19 (dated by TCRdb to 2020 to 2022). Receptors were amplified or captured by the immunoSEQ multiplex PCR assay. Sourced from immuneACCESS, this table was stored by TCRdb with only in-frame sequences that have V and J called. A share of the clones is absent; for the studies checked, an unresolved V gene accounts for under half, and the remainder has no known explanation. The sample contains 25,000 to 30,000 clones, around 90% of them found a single time. The ten largest clones take up around 2.8% of the sample. Sequences were obtained from peripheral blood. The receptors originated from a human donor in a cohort sampled during active COVID-19.

The J gene is TRBJ1-4, the V gene TRBV19; 8 bases are a match to TRBD1. With 3 bases clipped from V and 2 bases from J, the junction kept 8 bases outside the gene matches. Germline V gene data show CDR1 as LNHDA and CDR2 as SQIVND (reference sequence). The CDR3 is 17 residues long. The CDR3 sequence is CASSMQGALTTNEKLFF. CDR3 coding DNA: TGTGCCAGTAGTATGCAGGGGGCTCTAACGACTAATGAAAAACTGTTTTTT.

The CDR3 DNA is TGTGCCAGCAGCTTGGGAGCGGGGTTCTCCTACGAGCAGTACTTC. Translation: CASSLGAGFSYEQYF. The chain carries TRBV5-6 and TRBJ2-7, with 7 nucleotides matching TRBD2. This CDR3 has 15 amino acids. Germline V lookup: CDR1 SGHDT, CDR2 YYEEEE. After removal of 0 bases from V and 0 bases from J, the junction contained 3 bases not matched to a gene.

This rearrangement joins TRBV6-5 to TRBJ1-5; TRBD1 agrees at 7 bases. CDR3 length equals 15 residues. Germline CDR1 and CDR2: MNHEY and SVGAGI. With 8 bases clipped from V and 0 bases from J, the junction kept 7 bases outside the gene matches. This chain's CDR3 is CASAQGTDSNQPQHF. The CDR3 nucleotides read TGTGCCAGCGCACAGGGGACGGATAGCAATCAGCCCCAGCATTTT.

The rearrangement uses TRBV19 and TRBJ2-7, with a weak D call TRBD1 (6 bases). The CDR3 totals 13 residues. In germline, CDR1 is LNHDA, CDR2 SQIVND (reference sequence). V was clipped by 5 bases and J by 2 bases, with 10 bases between them. CDR3 coding DNA: TGTGCCAGTAGTCGACAGGAAGCCTACGAGCAGTACTTC. Residues: CASSRQEAYEQYF.

V gene TRBV28 combines with J gene TRBJ1-5; TRBD1 agrees at 7 bases. Germline values: CDR1 MDHEN, CDR2 SYDVKM. The trim removed 3 bases at V and 0 bases at J, leaving 5 bases unmatched. The CDR3 has 16 residues. The CDR3 nucleotides read TGTGCCAGCAGTTTGACAGGGTATTATAGCAATCAGCCCCAGCATTTT. The encoded protein is CASSLTGYYSNQPQHF.

This clone was picked up one time. V gene TRBV25-1 combines with J gene TRBJ2-1, with 11 bases identical to TRBD2. In germline, CDR1 is MGHDK, CDR2 SYGVNS. J gave up 7 bases and V 4 bases, and 3 bases lay outside the gene matches. The CDR3 contains 14 residues. In DNA form, the CDR3 reads TGTGCCAGCAGTGTAGGGACTAGCGGTAATGAGCAGTTCTTC. This translates into CASSVGTSGNEQFF.

The gene calls are TRBV2 and TRBJ1-2; D call uncertain. V lost 4 bases and J lost 5, with 11 bases in between. CDR1 is SNHLY and CDR2 is FYNNEI in the germline V gene. CDR3 length: 13 amino acids. The CDR3 reads CASSAVREYGYTF. The CDR3 DNA is TGTGCCAGCAGTGCTGTCCGCGAATATGGCTACACCTTC.